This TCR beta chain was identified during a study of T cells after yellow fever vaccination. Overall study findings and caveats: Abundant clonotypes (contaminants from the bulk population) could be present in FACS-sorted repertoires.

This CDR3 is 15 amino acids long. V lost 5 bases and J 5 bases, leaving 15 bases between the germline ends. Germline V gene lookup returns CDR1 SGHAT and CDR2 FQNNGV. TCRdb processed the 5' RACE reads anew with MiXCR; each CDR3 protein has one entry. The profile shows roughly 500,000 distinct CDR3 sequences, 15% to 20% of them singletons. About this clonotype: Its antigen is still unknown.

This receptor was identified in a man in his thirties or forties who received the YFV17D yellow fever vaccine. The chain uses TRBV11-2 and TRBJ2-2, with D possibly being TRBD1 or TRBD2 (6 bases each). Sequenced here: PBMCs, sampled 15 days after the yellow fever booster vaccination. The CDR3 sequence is CASSPVGGRTGELFF. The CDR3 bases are TGTGCCAGCAGCCCCGTTGGGGGGCGAACCGGGGAGCTGTTTTTT.